These T cell receptor beta chains were read from a single sample in a study of T cell changes during pregnancy in multiple sclerosis. Sequenced by immunoSEQ multiplex PCR; TCRdb stores in-frame clones only, minus some. Among some 99,000 clones, around 92% were seen once, and the ten largest hold 2% to 3%. The source material was peripheral blood, sampled after pregnancy. The receptors come from a female donor in good health, enrolled as a control in a pregnancy study. The CDR3 runs from the conserved cysteine through the conserved F or W. The D gene is left open where the match is weak. Rows may omit the clone size; those that give it use once, few, many or a size class.

clone_size	v_call	d_call	j_call	cdr3_aa	cdr3_nt
.	TRBV5-6	.	TRBJ1-4	CASSPWSPGDEKLFF	TGTGCCAGCAGCCCCTGGTCCCCTGGAGATGAAAAACTGTTTTTT
.	TRBV2	TRBD1	TRBJ1-2	CASSEVSTTGIALYGYTF	TGTGCCAGCAGTGAAGTCTCAACGACAGGGATCGCCCTCTATGGCTACACCTTC
.	TRBV6-1	.	TRBJ1-5	CASEVSSNQPQHF	TGTGCCAGCGAGGTTAGTAGCAATCAGCCCCAGCATTTT
.	TRBV11-2	.	TRBJ1-2	CASSLGPDYGYTF	TGTGCCAGCAGCTTGGGCCCGGACTATGGCTACACCTTC
once	TRBV5-4	.	TRBJ1-3	CASSDRLSGNTIYF	TGTGCCAGCAGCGACAGACTCTCTGGAAACACCATATATTTT
.	TRBV29-1	.	TRBJ2-7	CSVDGSYEQYF	TGCAGCGTTGATGGCAGCTACGAGCAGTACTTC
.	TRBV10-1	TRBD1	TRBJ2-5	CASISDRAETQYF	TGCGCCAGCATTTCCGACAGGGCAGAGACCCAGTACTTC
.	TRBV6-1	TRBD2	TRBJ2-7	CASRGLAREQYF	TGTGCCAGCAGGGGACTAGCAAGGGAGCAGTACTTC
.	TRBV6-1	.	TRBJ1-6	CASRTGDSPLHF	TGTGCCAGCAGGACAGGTGATTCACCCCTCCACTTT
.	TRBV10-3	.	TRBJ2-5	CAISPGTSKSETQYF	TGTGCCATCAGCCCCGGGACTTCTAAGTCGGAGACCCAGTACTTC
.	TRBV2	.	TRBJ2-7	CASSDRPSEQYF	TGTGCCAGCAGTGACAGGCCCTCCGAGCAGTACTTC
.	TRBV15	TRBD1	TRBJ2-7	CATSMDRGLSYEQYF	TGTGCCACCAGCATGGACAGGGGGCTGTCATACGAGCAGTACTTC
.	TRBV6-1	TRBD2	TRBJ2-5	CASRLAGIQETQYF	TGTGCCAGCCGTCTAGCGGGCATACAAGAGACCCAGTACTTC
once	TRBV29-1	TRBD2	TRBJ2-2	CSVDSPRAAGGGTGELFF	TGCAGCGTTGATAGCCCTCGTGCGGCGGGAGGGGGAACCGGGGAGCTGTTTTTT
.	TRBV30	TRBD1	TRBJ2-1	CAWSRGPYNEQFF	TGTGCCTGGAGTAGGGGGCCCTACAATGAGCAGTTCTTC
.	TRBV7-6	TRBD1	TRBJ2-1	CASSRQGSYNEQFF	TGTGCCAGCAGCCGACAGGGGTCCTACAATGAGCAGTTCTTC